These T cell receptor beta chains were read from a single sample in a study of blood T cell repertoires in COVID-19. Some clones are missing from TCRdb's copy, which holds only in-frame ones; the method was immunoSEQ multiplex PCR. The sample gives almost 300,000 clones, about nine tenths of which show up once; 11% is in the top ten. Sequencing was done on a sample of peripheral blood. These receptor sequences come from a woman between 25 and 40 years old with COVID-19, enrolled during active disease. The CDR3 runs from the conserved cysteine through the conserved F or W. Each record gives: J gene, clone size, V gene, D gene, CDR3 DNA, CDR3 protein. D genes are given only for firm matches. Rows give clone size only sometimes, using once, few, many, or a class for an expanded clone.

J gene: TRBJ2-3; clone size: few; V gene: TRBV6-5; D gene: -; CDR3 DNA: TGTGCCAGCAGACCCTCGGGGGCAGATACGCAGTATTTT; CDR3 protein: CASRPSGADTQYF
J gene: TRBJ1-2; clone size: -; V gene: TRBV6-4; D gene: TRBD1; CDR3 DNA: TGTGCCAGCAGCACCACAGGGGGCTGGGGCTACACCTTC; CDR3 protein: CASSTTGGWGYTF
J gene: TRBJ2-2; clone size: -; V gene: TRBV5-6; D gene: -; CDR3 DNA: TGTGCCAGCAGCTCACAGGGTGTGAGGAACACCGGGGAGCTGTTTTTT; CDR3 protein: CASSSQGVRNTGELFF
J gene: TRBJ2-2; clone size: -; V gene: TRBV3-1/TRBV3-2; D gene: -; CDR3 DNA: TGTGCCAGCAGCCAAGTAACCGGGGAGCTGTTTTTT; CDR3 protein: CASSQVTGELFF
J gene: TRBJ2-2; clone size: -; V gene: TRBV5-4; D gene: -; CDR3 DNA: TGTGCCAGCAGCATGAGAGATGCCGGGGAGCTGTTTTTT; CDR3 protein: CASSMRDAGELFF
J gene: TRBJ2-2; clone size: -; V gene: TRBV7-6; D gene: TRBD1; CDR3 DNA: TGTGCCAGCAGCTTATCCAGGCAGGGGGAAAACACCGGGGAGCTGTTTTTT; CDR3 protein: CASSLSRQGENTGELFF
J gene: TRBJ1-5; clone size: many; V gene: TRBV10-3; D gene: TRBD1; CDR3 DNA: TGTGCCATCAGTCGGACAGGGGGGGAAAATCAGCCCCAGCATTTT; CDR3 protein: CAISRTGGENQPQHF
J gene: TRBJ2-2; clone size: few; V gene: TRBV5-1; D gene: TRBD2; CDR3 DNA: TGCGCCAGCAGCCCCCCAGGGCTAGCGGGGGGAAACACCGGGGAGCTGTTTTTT; CDR3 protein: CASSPPGLAGGNTGELFF
J gene: TRBJ2-7; clone size: -; V gene: TRBV4-1; D gene: -; CDR3 DNA: TGCGCCAGCAGCCAGACCCCAGGTCGGGAGCAGTACTTC; CDR3 protein: CASSQTPGREQYF
J gene: TRBJ1-6; clone size: -; V gene: TRBV5-1; D gene: TRBD1; CDR3 DNA: TGCGCCAGCAGCTTGGGACAGGGGGCTTCAGAGTCACCCCTCCACTTT; CDR3 protein: CASSLGQGASESPLHF
J gene: TRBJ1-2; clone size: -; V gene: TRBV5-1; D gene: TRBD1; CDR3 DNA: TGCGCCAGCAGCTTTCGGACAGGGGGGACTGCTAACTATGGCTACACCTTC; CDR3 protein: CASSFRTGGTANYGYTF
J gene: TRBJ2-1; clone size: -; V gene: TRBV25-1; D gene: -; CDR3 DNA: TGTGCCAGCAGTGTTTTCAGGACAGAAATCACCTTTGATGAGCAGTTCTTC; CDR3 protein: CASSVFRTEITFDEQFF
J gene: TRBJ2-7; clone size: -; V gene: TRBV11-2; D gene: TRBD1; CDR3 DNA: TGTGCCAGCAGAGGTTCAGACAGGGTCGAGCAGTACTTC; CDR3 protein: CASRGSDRVEQYF
J gene: TRBJ1-1; clone size: -; V gene: TRBV5-4; D gene: -; CDR3 DNA: TGTGCCAGCAGCTTGGGGGCTGGGAGCACTGAAGCTTTCTTT; CDR3 protein: CASSLGAGSTEAFF
J gene: TRBJ2-7; clone size: -; V gene: TRBV6-6; D gene: -; CDR3 DNA: TGTGCCAGCAGTTTGGGGGGTAGGGACGAGCAGTACTTC; CDR3 protein: CASSLGGRDEQYF
J gene: TRBJ2-7; clone size: once; V gene: TRBV28; D gene: -; CDR3 DNA: TGTGCCAGCTCAAAGAGCCGCTCCTACGAGCAGTACTTC; CDR3 protein: CASSKSRSYEQYF
J gene: TRBJ1-3; clone size: -; V gene: TRBV6-1; D gene: TRBD1; CDR3 DNA: TGTGCCAGCAGTGCGAAGCCTTCCTCGGGACAGTTCTCTGGAAACACCATATATTTT; CDR3 protein: CASSAKPSSGQFSGNTIYF
J gene: TRBJ1-2; clone size: -; V gene: TRBV5-8; D gene: TRBD1; CDR3 DNA: TGTGCCAGCAGCTTGCCGAGACAGGGCTACTATGGCTACACCTTC; CDR3 protein: CASSLPRQGYYGYTF
J gene: TRBJ2-3; clone size: -; V gene: TRBV9; D gene: TRBD2; CDR3 DNA: TGTGCCAGCAGCGCATCTAGCGGGGCAGATACGCAGTATTTT; CDR3 protein: CASSASSGADTQYF
J gene: TRBJ1-5; clone size: few; V gene: TRBV7-8; D gene: TRBD1; CDR3 DNA: TGTGCCAGCAGCTCCCGACAGGGGGTAAGCAATCAGCCCCAGCATTTT; CDR3 protein: CASSSRQGVSNQPQHF
J gene: TRBJ2-6; clone size: -; V gene: TRBV9; D gene: -; CDR3 DNA: TGTGCCAGCAGCGTAGCTACTGGACTAACCTCTGGGGCCAACGTCCTGACTTTC; CDR3 protein: CASSVATGLTSGANVLTF
J gene: TRBJ1-3; clone size: -; V gene: TRBV2; D gene: -; CDR3 DNA: TGTGCCAGCAGAGGGGGTTGGGGTCTCTCTGGAAACACCATATATTTT; CDR3 protein: CASRGGWGLSGNTIYF
J gene: TRBJ2-7; clone size: -; V gene: TRBV13; D gene: TRBD1; CDR3 DNA: TGTGCCAGCAGCTCGGGCTTACAGGGGCTCGAGCAGTACTTC; CDR3 protein: CASSSGLQGLEQYF